This entry features one T cell receptor (beta chain) sequence. Time point meaning: newly diagnosed GD, antithyroid drugs for less than 3 months. Making the TCR library involved RNA that had been extracted from PBMCs. iRepertoire HTBI primers and Arm-PCR of CDR3 regions built TCR beta libraries. TCRdb ran MiXCR on the multiplex PCR reads and lists one entry per CDR3 protein. The sample holds approximately 560,000 distinct CDR3 sequences, 15% to 20% seen once. The data originate from a study of regulatory T cells in long-lasting Graves disease. Germline CDR1 reads SGHNT; CDR2 reads YYREEE (reference sequence). The CDR3 loop spans 14 amino acids. The data also belong to a second study, concerning T cells in Graves' hyperthyroidism and ophthalmopathy.

The sequence came from a man between 18 and 29 years old with Graves disease. The chain joins TRBV5-4 to TRBJ2-3; possible D gene TRBD1, 6 bases. The last part of the DNA fits TRBJ2-7 better; the J call may be wrong. The source was peripheral blood mononuclear cells (PBMCs), collected at new diagnosis, from a patient treated with antithyroid drugs. CDR3 in amino acids: CASSSGTQPTGQYF. In DNA, the CDR3 is TGTGCCAGCAGCTCGGGGACACAGCCAACTGGACAGTACTTC.